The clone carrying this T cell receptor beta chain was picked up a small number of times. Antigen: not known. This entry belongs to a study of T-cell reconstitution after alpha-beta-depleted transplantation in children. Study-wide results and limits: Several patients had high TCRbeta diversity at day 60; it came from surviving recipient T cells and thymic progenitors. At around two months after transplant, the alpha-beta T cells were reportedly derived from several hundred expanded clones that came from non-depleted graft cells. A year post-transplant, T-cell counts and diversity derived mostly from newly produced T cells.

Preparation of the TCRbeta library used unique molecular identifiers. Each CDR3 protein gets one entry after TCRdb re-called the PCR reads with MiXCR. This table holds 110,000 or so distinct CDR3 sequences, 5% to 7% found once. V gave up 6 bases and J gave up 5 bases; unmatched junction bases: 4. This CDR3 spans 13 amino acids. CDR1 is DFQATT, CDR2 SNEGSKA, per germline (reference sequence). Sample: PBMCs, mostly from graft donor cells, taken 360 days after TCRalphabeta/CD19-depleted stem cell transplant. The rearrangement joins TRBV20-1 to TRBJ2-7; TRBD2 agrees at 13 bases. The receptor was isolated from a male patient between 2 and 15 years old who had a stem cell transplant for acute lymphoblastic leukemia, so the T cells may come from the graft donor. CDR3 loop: CSARGLAGNEQYF. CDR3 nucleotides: TGCAGTGCCCGGGGACTAGCGGGGAACGAGCAGTACTTC.